Each of the 8 T cell receptor beta chains below was sequenced from the same sample in a study of shared clonotypes between healthy human individuals. Terminally differentiated effector memory CD45RA+ cells were excluded from the naive CD8 cells, which were CD45RO-negative and positively selected for CCR7. Data came from immunoSEQ multiplex PCR; TCRdb stores just in-frame clones and leaves some out. Of roughly 2.1 million clones in the sample, approximately 94% were seen once. Material for sequencing was naive CD8+ T cells from PBMCs. The receptors were gathered from a man younger than 35 in good health. Some clones in this sample may be carry-over from other donors' samples.

The chain joins TRBV5-4 to TRBJ2-7, with 8 bases matching TRBD1. V shed 4 bases and J 5 bases; nucleotides not matched to a gene: 5. Per the germline V gene, CDR1 is SGHNT and CDR2 is YYREEE (reference sequence). This CDR3 region has 13 residues. CDR3 loop: CASSTDRGHEQYF. The DNA for the CDR3 is TGTGCCAGCAGCACTGACAGGGGCCACGAGCAGTACTTC.

The chain has TRBV5-4 and TRBJ2-7, with 7 bases lining up with TRBD2. The CDR3 is 15 residues long. The J segment lost 7 bases and the V segment lost 1 base, leaving 11 bases of the junction unmatched. The germline CDR1 and CDR2 sequences are SGHNT and YYREEE (reference sequence). The CDR3 DNA sequence: TGTGCCAGCAGCTTGATCTGGGAACTAGCGTCAGAGCAGTACTTC. Its protein is CASSLIWELASEQYF.

The J gene is TRBJ1-1, the V gene TRBV2, with 8 nucleotides matching TRBD1. V lost 4 bases and J lost 6; bases outside the gene matches: 13. Germline V gene sequence: CDR1 SNHLY, CDR2 FYNNEI. The CDR3 extends over 16 amino acids. In DNA, the CDR3 is TGTGCCAGCAGTGGACCAAACAGGGGGTCGGAAGCTGAAGCTTTCTTT. Amino acids: CASSGPNRGSEAEAFF.

This rearrangement joins TRBV28 to TRBJ2-1; unclear D gene. V lost 5 bases to trimming and J lost 0 bases, with 14 bases between them. Germline loops: CDR1 MDHEN, CDR2 SYDVKM. This CDR3 contains 16 residues. CDR3 nucleotide sequence: TGTGCCAGCAGTGCACCCGACTCCAGCTCCTACAATGAGCAGTTCTTC. It encodes CASSAPDSSSYNEQFF.

This clone was observed a single time. The genes are TRBV28 and TRBJ2-1; D ambiguous. V gave up 9 bases and J gave up 0 bases, with 18 bases separating them. The CDR3 has 16 amino acids. Germline V gene lookup returns CDR1 MDHEN and CDR2 SYDVKM. CDR3 in DNA: TGTGCCAGTTCCCCCCATTCCCTTAGCTCCTACAATGAGCAGTTCTTC. Amino acid sequence: CASSPHSLSSYNEQFF.

The chain carries TRBV4-1 and TRBJ2-1; the match to TRBD2 covers 14 bases. The CDR3 runs to 20 residues. Per germline, CDR1 MGHRA and CDR2 YSYEKL. Trimming at V came to 1 base and at J to 5 bases, leaving 13 bases not matched to a gene. In DNA, the CDR3 is TGCGCCAGCAGCCAAGTCTCGGGACTAGCGGGAGTGAGGGTAAACAATGAGCAGTTCTTC. Its translation is CASSQVSGLAGVRVNNEQFF.

The J gene is TRBJ1-6, the V gene TRBV15; D not certain. Germline V lookup: CDR1 LNHNV, CDR2 YYDKDF (reference sequence). Between the trimmed V and J ends, which lost 1 base and 0 bases, there was a span of 7 bases. CDR3 length: 16 amino acids. The CDR3 bases are TGTGCCACCAGCAGAGTAAAGAGCTCCTATAATTCACCCCTCCACTTT. It codes for CATSRVKSSYNSPLHF.

This chain uses TRBV18 with TRBJ2-5; D is perhaps TRBD2 (6 bases). The V and J ends lost 5 bases and 2 bases respectively, with 15 bases between them. Germline V gene lookup returns CDR1 KGHSH and CDR2 LQKENI. CDR3 length: 15 amino acids. CDR3 amino acids: CASSTGLIRQETQYF. The CDR3 region has the DNA TGTGCCAGCTCAACGGGACTTATTAGGCAAGAGACCCAGTACTTC.